These 19 T cell receptor beta chains share one sample of origin, sequenced in a study of PD-1 blockade in classical Hodgkin lymphoma. Time point meaning: cycle 4 day 1 (C4D1), after more than five weeks of nivolumab. All patients experienced relapse after autologous stem cell transplantation, and brentuximab vedotin exposure was variable. Clones were sequenced by immunoSEQ multiplex PCR, and TCRdb holds only the in-frame ones, with some missing. This table holds 19,000 or so clones, around 80% found once. This specimen consisted of peripheral blood mononuclear cells (PBMCs), obtained before the fourth cycle of nivolumab. These TCRs come from a human donor with classical Hodgkin lymphoma.

The J gene is TRBJ1-2, the V gene TRBV6-5; D uncertain. Germline CDR1 MNHEY, CDR2 SVGAGI. The ends were cut back, 0 bases at V and 4 bases at J, with 6 bases in the middle. This CDR3 spans 13 amino acids. CDR3 region: CASSYSGLYGYTF. The CDR3 bases are TGTGCCAGCAGTTACTCCGGGCTCTATGGCTACACCTTC.

The chain carries TRBV18 and TRBJ1-5; 9 bases are shared with TRBD1. Germline V gives CDR1 KGHSH, CDR2 LQKENI. CDR3 length: 16 residues. With 3 bases clipped from V and 3 bases from J, the junction kept 6 bases outside the gene matches. Here the CDR3 DNA reads TGTGCCAGCTCACCCCGGACAGGGGACCCCAATCAGCCCCAGCATTTT. This encodes CASSPRTGDPNQPQHF.

The rearrangement joins TRBV7-9 to TRBJ2-3, with D uncertain. V was trimmed by 3 bases and J by 7 bases, leaving 17 bases between them. Germline V lookup: CDR1 SEHNR, CDR2 FQNEAQ (reference sequence). The CDR3 contains 15 residues. CDR3 amino acids: CASSFSEQTGHTQYF. CDR3 nucleotide sequence: TGTGCCAGCAGCTTCTCTGAACAGACCGGTCATACGCAGTATTTT.

The V call is TRBV7-9, the J call TRBJ2-6; D might be TRBD2 (6 bases). There are 18 residues in the CDR3. With 6 bases removed from V and 2 bases from J, the gap between germline ends came to 20 bases. The germline CDR1 and CDR2 sequences are SEHNR and FQNEAQ (reference sequence). CDR3 coding DNA: TGTGCCAGCAGGAACGAGATAGGAGGAGGGCCTGGGGCCAACGTCCTGACTTTC. It specifies CASRNEIGGGPGANVLTF. Variable domain in full (rest from reference TRBV7-9 and TRBJ2-6): DTGVSQNPRHKITKRGQNVTFRCDPISEHNRLYWYRQTLGQGPEFLTYFQNEAQLEKSRLLSDRFSAERPKGSFSTLEIQRTEQGDSAMYLCASRNEIGGGPGANVLTFGAGSRLTVL.

This chain connects TRBV5-6 to TRBJ1-6; no definite D call. CDR1 and CDR2 from the germline V gene are SGHDT and YYEEEE. V was shortened by 2 bases and J by 9 bases, with 15 bases between the two germline ends. The CDR3 loop spans 15 amino acids. CDR3 loop: CASSFSDLEFSPLHF. For the CDR3, the DNA is TGTGCCAGCAGCTTCTCAGACCTCGAGTTTTCACCCCTCCACTTT.

This rearrangement joins TRBV15 to TRBJ2-7; 7 bases are shared with TRBD1. Germline V gene lookup returns CDR1 LNHNV and CDR2 YYDKDF (reference sequence). This CDR3 contains 15 residues. Unmatched junction bases numbered 6, after V lost 3 bases and J lost 1 base. CDR3 sequence reads: CATSSPRGKSYEQYF. The CDR3 bases are TGTGCCACCAGCAGCCCCAGGGGGAAATCCTACGAGCAGTACTTC.

Concerning this clone itself: This sample includes further DNA sequences coding for the same CDR3. This chain connects TRBV27 to TRBJ2-7; a possible D gene is TRBD2 (6 bases). V shed 3 bases and J shed 3 bases, with 6 bases lying between them. This CDR3 region has 12 residues. CDR1 and CDR2 from the germline V gene are MNHEY and SMNVEV (reference sequence). CDR3 residues: CASSLRGYEQYF. In nucleotides, the CDR3 is TGTGCCAGCAGTTTGCGGGGCTACGAGCAGTACTTC.

This chain joins TRBV10-2 and TRBJ2-3; D might be TRBD2 (6 bases). The CDR3 covers 16 residues. Germline V gene lookup returns CDR1 WSHSY and CDR2 SAAADI. Trimming removed 5 bases at V and 2 bases at J, with 17 bases between. CDR3 sequence (DNA): TGCGCCAGCAGTTTGACTAGTGGAGATTTCACAGATACGCAGTATTTT. Translated: CASSLTSGDFTDTQYF.

This clone occurred once. V gene TRBV7-8 combines with J gene TRBJ2-5; 8 bases fit TRBD2. This CDR3 is built from 14 residues. After removal of 5 bases from V and 12 bases from J, the junction contained 14 bases not matched to a gene. Germline CDR1 and CDR2: SGHVS and FQNEAQ. Here the CDR3 reads CASSRPGGGSLKYF. As DNA, the CDR3 is TGTGCCAGCAGCCGCCCCGGGGGGGGGTCGTTAAAGTACTTC.

The V call is TRBV9, the J call TRBJ1-2; a possible D gene is TRBD1 (6 bases). The CDR3 runs to 13 residues. Trimming left V 0 bases short and J 4 bases short, with 7 bases between. CDR1 is SGDLS and CDR2 is YYNGEE in the germline V gene. CDR3 region: CASSVAQGYGYTF. The CDR3 region has the DNA TGTGCCAGCAGCGTAGCACAGGGCTATGGCTACACCTTC.

This clone was seen a single time. V is TRBV7-2 and J is TRBJ2-1; 7 bases line up with TRBD1. The CDR3 length is 14 residues. CDR1 is SGHTA, CDR2 FQGNSA, per germline. With 2 bases clipped from V and 6 bases from J, the junction kept 4 bases outside the gene matches. This CDR3 is CASSLMTGTNEQFF. The CDR3, as DNA: TGTGCCAGCAGCTTAATGACAGGGACCAATGAGCAGTTCTTC. Filled out from reference TRBV7-2 and TRBJ2-1, the complete variable domain reads GAGVSQSPSNKVTEKGKDVELRCDPISGHTALYWYRQSLGQGLEFLIYFQGNSAPDKSGLPSDRFSAERTGGSVSTLTIQRTQQEDSAVYLCASSLMTGTNEQFFGPGTRLTVL.

The rearrangement links TRBV5-1 to TRBJ2-3, with TRBD1 matching over 9 bases. The CDR3 is made up of 15 amino acids. Looked up from germline, CDR1 is SGHRS and CDR2 is YFSETQ. J lost 2 bases, V lost 4 bases, and 5 bases had no gene match. CDR3 sequence (DNA): TGCGCCAGCAGCGCCGACAGGGGGGACACAGATACGCAGTATTTT. Encoded protein: CASSADRGDTDTQYF.

The chain is built from TRBV2 and TRBJ2-7; D not certain. Trimming took off 6 bases at V and 1 base at J, with 7 bases between the two ends. The germline gives CDR1 SNHLY, CDR2 FYNNEI. CDR3 size: 12 residues. CDR3 nucleotides: TGTGCCAGCAGCTTCAGTTCCTACGAGCAGTACTTC. It yields the protein CASSFSSYEQYF. Full variable domain (rest looked up from reference TRBV2 and TRBJ2-7): EPEVTQTPSHQVTQMGQEVILRCVPISNHLYFYWYRQILGQKVEFLVSFYNNEISEKSEIFDDQFSVERPDGSNFTLKIRSTKLEDSAMYFCASSFSSYEQYFGPGTRLTVT.

The chain has TRBV18 and TRBJ1-1; D call uncertain. The CDR3 contains 15 residues. V was pared by 3 bases and J by 6 bases, with 17 bases between. Germline loops: CDR1 KGHSH, CDR2 LQKENI. The CDR3 DNA follows: TGTGCCAGCTCACCGACGGCGGTATCTTTTCCTGAAGCTTTCTTT. Protein: CASSPTAVSFPEAFF.

This sequence joins TRBV10-1 and TRBJ2-1; 7 bases align to TRBD2. CDR3 length: 18 amino acids. Looked up from germline, CDR1 is WNHNN and CDR2 is SYGVQD (reference sequence). V shed 6 bases, J shed 5 bases, and the junction held 19 bases outside the gene matches. The CDR3 bases are TGCGCCAGCAGGGCACTAGCGACAGTTGTTGGAGCGGACAATGAGCAGTTCTTC. Its protein is CASRALATVVGADNEQFF.

The DNA of the CDR3 is TGTGCCTGGGATACTGCAGGGGCCGGGGAGCTGTTTTTT. Its protein is CAWDTAGAGELFF. The V gene is TRBV30, the J gene TRBJ2-2, with a tentative D call TRBD1 (6 bases). The CDR3 has 13 residues. V was clipped by 5 bases and J by 6 bases, with 13 bases between them. Germline loops: CDR1 GTSNPN, CDR2 SVGIG (reference sequence).

This chain joins TRBV7-9 and TRBJ1-5, with D unresolved. The CDR3 totals 14 residues. The ends were cut back, 5 bases at V and 6 bases at J, with 14 bases in the middle. The germline gives CDR1 SEHNR, CDR2 FQNEAQ (reference sequence). The CDR3 reads CASSQSELGQPQHF. For the CDR3, the DNA is TGTGCCAGCAGCCAATCGGAGTTAGGTCAGCCCCAGCATTTT. The full variable domain, in which reference TRBV7-9 and TRBJ1-5 provide the parts outside the CDR3, is DTGVSQNPRHKITKRGQNVTFRCDPISEHNRLYWYRQTLGQGPEFLTYFQNEAQLEKSRLLSDRFSAERPKGSFSTLEIQRTEQGDSAMYLCASSQSELGQPQHFGDGTRLSIL.

The gene calls are TRBV27 and TRBJ1-6; D is ambiguous. Germline CDR1 MNHEY, CDR2 SMNVEV (reference sequence). CDR3 length equals 15 residues. Between the trimmed V and J ends, which lost 2 bases and 0 bases, there was a span of 5 bases. The CDR3 nucleotides read TGTGCCAGCAGTTTACAGAGCTCCTATAATTCACCCCTCCACTTT. Its translation: CASSLQSSYNSPLHF.

This clone showed up just a few times. V and J are TRBV6-5 and TRBJ2-5; D might be TRBD1 (5 bases). V was shortened by 4 bases and J by 1 base, with 13 bases between the two germline ends. The CDR3 loop spans 15 amino acids. The germline gives CDR1 MNHEY, CDR2 SVGAGI. The CDR3 region is CASSSPRDSQETQYF. The DNA of the CDR3 is TGTGCCAGCAGTTCACCGCGAGACAGCCAAGAGACCCAGTACTTC.